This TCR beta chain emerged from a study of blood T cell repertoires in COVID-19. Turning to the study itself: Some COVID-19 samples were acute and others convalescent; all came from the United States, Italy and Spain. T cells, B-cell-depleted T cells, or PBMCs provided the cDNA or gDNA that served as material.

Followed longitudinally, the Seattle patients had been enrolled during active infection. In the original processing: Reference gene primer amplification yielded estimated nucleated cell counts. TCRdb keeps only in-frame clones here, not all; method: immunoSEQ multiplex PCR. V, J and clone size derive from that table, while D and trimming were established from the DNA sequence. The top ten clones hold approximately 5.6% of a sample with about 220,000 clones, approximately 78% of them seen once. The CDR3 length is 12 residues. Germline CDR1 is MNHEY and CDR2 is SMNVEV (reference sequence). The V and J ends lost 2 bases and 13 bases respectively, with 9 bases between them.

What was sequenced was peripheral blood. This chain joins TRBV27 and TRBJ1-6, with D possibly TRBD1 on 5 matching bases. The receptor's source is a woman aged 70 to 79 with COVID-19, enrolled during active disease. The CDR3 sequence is CASSLARGPLHF. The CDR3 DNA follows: TGTGCCAGCAGTTTAGCTCGGGGGCCCCTCCACTTT.